Each of the 21 T cell receptor beta chains below was sequenced from the same sample in a study of cytomegalovirus exposure and HLA in healthy donors. The study ran its PCR with 60 Vbeta and 13 Jbeta primers. Method: immunoSEQ multiplex PCR; TCRdb's copy keeps in-frame clones and lacks some. The table shows about 150,000 clones, with nearly 90% occurring only once. Input material: PBMCs. All receptors derive from a woman in her thirties or forties in good health and CMV-seronegative.

In regard to this clone: One junction end does not reproduce the germline sequence, and a read error may be involved. The chain employs TRBV7-9 and TRBJ2-1; no reliable D call. The CDR3 length is 13 residues. Per germline, CDR1 SEHNR and CDR2 FQNEAQ (reference sequence). The CDR3 coding sequence is TGTTCCAGCAGCCGTGACCCTTTGAGGGAGCAGTTCTTC. It encodes CSSSRDPLREQFF.

The V call is TRBV16, the J call TRBJ1-1, with TRBD1 identical over 11 bases. This CDR3 region has 17 residues. Per germline, CDR1 KGHSY and CDR2 FQNENV. J gave up 0 bases and V 1 base, and 4 bases lay outside the gene matches. CDR3 DNA: TGTGCCAGCAGCCAATGGGGACAGGGGGGTATGAACACTGAAGCTTTCTTT. Translated, it gives CASSQWGQGGMNTEAFF.

The J gene is TRBJ2-2, the V gene TRBV6-5, with TRBD1 identical over 7 bases. J gave up 8 bases and V 6 bases, and 3 bases lay outside the gene matches. Germline-derived CDR1 and CDR2 are MNHEY and SVGAGI. The CDR3 is 12 residues long. For the CDR3, the DNA is TGTGCCAGCAGCAAGGGGGCGGGGGAGCTGTTTTTT. Translation gives CASSKGAGELFF.

There are a few counts of this clone. The chain links TRBV4-2 to TRBJ2-7, with a possible D match to TRBD2 (5 bases). In germline, CDR1 is LGHNA, CDR2 YNFKEQ. This CDR3 contains 15 residues. V lost 0 bases and J lost 3, with 12 bases in between. Here the CDR3 DNA reads TGTGCCAGCAGCCAAGATCTCGGACTGATCTACGAGCAGTACTTC. It codes for CASSQDLGLIYEQYF.

The J gene is TRBJ1-2, the V gene TRBV6-6; maybe TRBD1 (5 bases). This CDR3 comprises 15 residues. V lost 6 bases and J 3 bases, leaving 17 bases between the germline ends. Germline V CDR1 and CDR2: MNHNY, SVGAGI (reference sequence). CDR3 nucleotides: TGTGCCAGCAGCCTCAAAACCGGGGGATACTATGGCTACACCTTC. Protein sequence: CASSLKTGGYYGYTF.

The chain has TRBV5-1 and TRBJ2-7; TRBD2 might be the D (7 bases). V was shortened by 0 bases and J by 9 bases, with 22 bases between the two germline ends. CDR3 length: 16 residues. CDR1 is SGHRS and CDR2 is YFSETQ in the germline V gene. CDR3 sequence (DNA): TGCGCCAGCAGCTTGGTTTCCCCGGGGGGCCTACGAGGGCAGTACTTC. This encodes CASSLVSPGGLRGQYF.

This chain links TRBV2 with TRBJ1-1; possible D gene TRBD1, 5 bases. Germline V gene lookup returns CDR1 SNHLY and CDR2 FYNNEI. The CDR3 runs 14 residues. Trimming removed 7 bases from V and 1 base from J, with 13 bases in between. CDR3 amino acids: CASTNRGGNTEAFF. In DNA form, the CDR3 reads TGTGCCAGCACGAACCGGGGGGGGAACACTGAAGCTTTCTTT.

The V and J genes are TRBV25-1 and TRBJ2-1, with D perhaps TRBD2 (5 bases). Germline CDR1 MGHDK, CDR2 SYGVNS. The CDR3 has 15 residues. Trimming took off 4 bases at V and 2 bases at J, with 12 bases between the two ends. CDR3 loop: CASSAARGTYNEQFF. In DNA, the CDR3 is TGTGCCAGCAGTGCAGCGAGAGGGACCTACAATGAGCAGTTCTTC.

This sequence joins TRBV4-1 and TRBJ2-1; tentatively, D is TRBD1 (6 bases). V was pared by 1 base and J by 2 bases, with 9 bases between. CDR1 is MGHRA, CDR2 YSYEKL, per germline. The CDR3 is made up of 15 amino acids. This CDR3 reads CASSQGQGTYNEQFF. The CDR3 coding sequence is TGCGCCAGCAGCCAAGGCCAGGGGACCTACAATGAGCAGTTCTTC.

The chain carries TRBV6-5 and TRBJ2-5; 9 bases are shared with TRBD1. Germline CDR1 MNHEY, CDR2 SVGAGI. V lost 2 bases to trimming and J lost 4 bases; unmatched junction nucleotides: 5. The CDR3 is 15 amino acids. The CDR3: CASSYLTGGLETQYF. The CDR3, as DNA: TGTGCCAGCAGTTACCTGACAGGGGGGCTAGAGACCCAGTACTTC.

This rearrangement joins TRBV4-3 to TRBJ2-5; TRBD2 agrees at 12 bases. The CDR3 sequence is 16 residues long. The V gene's germline CDR1 is LGHNA and CDR2 YSLEER. J was trimmed by 4 bases and V by 4 bases; bases with no gene match: 7. The CDR3: CASSRLAGVPGETQYF. The DNA for the CDR3 is TGCGCCAGCAGCCGACTAGCGGGAGTTCCTGGAGAGACCCAGTACTTC.

This clone appeared once. The V gene is TRBV29-1, the J gene TRBJ2-2, with 13 bases that match TRBD2. The germline V gene has CDR1 SQVTM and CDR2 ANQGSEA. With 0 bases clipped from V and 4 bases from J, the junction kept 17 bases outside the gene matches. CDR3 length equals 21 residues. The CDR3: CSVEDPMTSGRLGRITGELFF. In DNA, the CDR3 is TGCAGCGTTGAAGATCCAATGACTAGCGGGAGGTTGGGCCGAATCACCGGGGAGCTGTTTTTT.

The rearrangement links TRBV6-1 to TRBJ2-5, with 12 bases matching TRBD2. The V segment lost 7 bases and the J segment 1 base; nucleotides outside the gene matches: 1. Germline V lookup: CDR1 MNHNS, CDR2 SASEGT. The CDR3 loop spans 14 amino acids. CDR3 nucleotides: TGTGCCAGCAAACTAGCGGGAGGCCAAGAGACCCAGTACTTC. Translation: CASKLAGGQETQYF.

The chain carries TRBV7-2 and TRBJ1-5, with D perhaps TRBD1 (5 bases). V shed 5 bases and J shed 7 bases, with 12 bases lying between them. The CDR3 is made up of 13 amino acids. In germline, CDR1 is SGHTA, CDR2 FQGNSA. This chain's CDR3 is CASSLPPGQPQHF. The CDR3 bases are TGTGCCAGCAGCCTCCCCCCAGGGCAGCCCCAGCATTTT.

The chain uses TRBV5-1 and TRBJ2-1, with D tentatively TRBD1 (5 bases). V was shortened by 1 base and J by 0 bases, with 11 bases between the two germline ends. The CDR3 sequence is 16 residues long. Germline V CDR1 and CDR2: SGHRS, YFSETQ. CDR3 protein: CASSLRSGNSYNEQFF. As DNA, the CDR3 is TGCGCCAGCAGCTTGAGATCAGGGAACTCCTACAATGAGCAGTTCTTC.

The chain uses TRBV7-9 and TRBJ2-1, with TRBD2 as a possible D gene (5 bases). The V end was cut by 0 bases, the J end by 3 bases, with 9 bases between. Germline values: CDR1 SEHNR, CDR2 FQNEAQ (reference sequence). This CDR3 is built from 15 residues. CDR3: CASSLAAGHYNEQFF. In DNA form, the CDR3 reads TGTGCCAGCAGCTTAGCGGCGGGCCACTACAATGAGCAGTTCTTC.

On this clone itself: One junction end disagrees with the germline gene, perhaps due to a read error. The chain joins TRBV6-6 to TRBJ1-1; TRBD1 is a possible D gene (6 bases). The CDR3 sequence is 16 residues long. Germline V gene sequence: CDR1 MNHNY, CDR2 SVGAGI (reference sequence). This CDR3 reads CASSSSSTGMNTEASF. The CDR3 DNA reads TGTGCCAGCAGTTCCTCCTCGACAGGTATGAACACTGAAGCTTCCTTT.

The chain couples TRBV5-4 to TRBJ2-2, with 8 bases aligning to TRBD2. This CDR3 comprises 15 residues. V shed 2 bases, J shed 6 bases, and the junction held 6 bases outside the gene matches. The V gene's germline CDR1 is SGHNT and CDR2 YYREEE (reference sequence). The CDR3 DNA reads as TGTGCCAGCAGCTTTACGGGAGGGCCTCCCGGGGAGCTGTTTTTT. The encoded protein is CASSFTGGPPGELFF.

The V call is TRBV21-1, the J call TRBJ2-5; the table gives TRBD2 as D, unverified against the DNA. The end of the DNA is better explained by TRBJ2-7, so the J call may be wrong. TRBV21-1 is a pseudogene. CDR3 length equals 15 residues. The DNA for the CDR3 is TGTGCCAGCACCCGGACTAGCGGGAATCTCTACGAGCAGTACTTC. This gives the protein CASTRTSGNLYEQYF.

A few counts support this clone. The genes are TRBV9 and TRBJ1-2, with 12 bases matching TRBD1. V dropped 7 bases and J dropped 4; count of bases not matched to a gene: 11. This CDR3 is 16 amino acids long. The germline CDR1 and CDR2 sequences are SGDLS and YYNGEE. CDR3 DNA sequence: TGTGCCAGCGGCTCCGGGACAGGGGGCGGTATCTATGGCTACACCTTC. It specifies CASGSGTGGGIYGYTF. The full variable domain, in which reference TRBV9 and TRBJ1-2 provide the parts outside the CDR3, is DSGVTQTPKHLITATGQRVTLRCSPRSGDLSVYWYQQSLDQGLQFLIQYYNGEERAKGNILERFSAQQFPDLHSELNLSSLELGDSALYFCASGSGTGGGIYGYTFGSGTRLTVV.

The chain uses TRBV28 and TRBJ1-1; TRBD1 matches at 9 bases. The germline CDR1 and CDR2 sequences are MDHEN and SYDVKM. The V and J ends lost 6 bases and 4 bases, in that order; junction bases with no gene match: 9. CDR3 size: 15 residues. The CDR3 DNA is TGTGCCAGCAGCGGCACAGGGGGCGGTGGCACTGAAGCTTTCTTT. Amino acids: CASSGTGGGGTEAFF.